This record looks at one TCR beta chain sequence and its context. The V gene end was trimmed by 1 base and the J gene end by 2 bases; junction bases not matched to a gene: 4. Germline loops: CDR1 SGHRS, CDR2 YFSETQ. This CDR3 comprises 16 residues. This specimen belongs to a study of identical twins. It was template switching that added a universal primer site, and there were unique molecular identifiers on the cDNA. Each CDR3 protein gets one entry after TCRdb re-called the 5' RACE reads with MiXCR. The data hold around 670,000 distinct CDR3 sequences, with over 5% observed a single time. All donors comprised healthy Caucasians.

The specimen was naive T cells sorted from blood. The receptor was derived from a man aged 18 to 30 in good health. The chain carries TRBV5-1 and TRBJ2-7; 12 nucleotides align to TRBD1. The CDR3 loop reads CASSLSGTGGAYEQYV. CDR3 coding DNA: TGCGCCAGCAGCTTGTCGGGGACAGGGGGCGCCTACGAGCAGTACGTC.